This is a list of T cell receptor beta chains from one sample in a study of regulatory T cells in long-lasting Graves disease. In TCRdb, the multiplex PCR reads were re-called with MiXCR into one record per CDR3 protein. The sample records about 470,000 distinct CDR3 sequences, under 25% being singletons. Sequences were derived from peripheral blood mononuclear cells (PBMCs), sampled when the disease was refractory, from a patient treated with antithyroid drugs. The receptors shown here come from a female donor with Graves disease. Each CDR3 is given without its conserved first and last residue.

V gene	CDR3 protein
TRBV11-3	ASSDPGQGARGYT
TRBV11-3	ASTPHQGSYEQY
TRBV12-5	ASGMTSATYEQY
TRBV12-3/TRBV12-4	ASSLSHQPQH
TRBV4-2	ASSQGDSPKY
TRBV10-3	AISDLPEAFEQY
TRBV6-5	ASSYGGSGGFGETQY
TRBV18	ASSPKAALGETQY
TRBV3-1	ASSQDWRGEQF
TRBV29-1	SVAGTYEQY
TRBV27	ASSRGGVSRHEQY
TRBV29-1	SVEVRGIGTEAF
TRBV18	ASSPRPGKQETQY
TRBV12-3/TRBV12-4	ASSLTGALNTEAF
TRBV12-3/TRBV12-4	ASSQRQNSPLH
TRBV7-2	ASSPDREGGELF
TRBV29-1	SVGDGYEQY
TRBV28	ASSLGNGGQPQH
TRBV20-1	SARVLGGAQETQY
TRBV7-9	ASSLGRWGELF
TRBV29-1	SVAPENTEAF
TRBV19	ASSIVGPGVSEQY
TRBV20-1	SAGFSGDTQY
TRBV7-8	ASSPPTGGLGEKLF
TRBV12-3/TRBV12-4	ASSFPSGTGVGNTIY
TRBV25-1	ASSEGVSPYEQY
TRBV19	ASKDSSNQPQH
TRBV12-3/TRBV12-4	ASSFGGDTEAF
TRBV6-1	ASILVAGVGLYEQY
TRBV29-1	SVEDGNGYT
TRBV28	ASYRDGVSYEQY
TRBV28	ASSLKGIAGVDEQY
TRBV18	ASRRGLAGEETQY
TRBV5-4	ASSPPEAAEAF
TRBV4-2	ASSPYGGSGSNEQY
TRBV6-2/TRBV6-3	ASSRMRTGANVLT
TRBV7-6	ASSSTTGDYGYT
TRBV28	ASVFRLDGYEQY
TRBV10-3	AIGIFSGRVAYEQY
TRBV7-9	ASSSSSTDTQY
TRBV28	ASSSEGGVETQY
TRBV14	ASSQDLLQRAGRLTQETQY
TRBV6-1	ASTGASGAVYEQY
TRBV20-1	SARDPRGTNEKLF
TRBV7-9	ASSFPSGRSSYEQY
TRBV7-9	ASSLGQVTGELF
TRBV30	AWSPGGGYEQY
TRBV30	AWTTGALSTEAF
TRBV28	ASTVQGRSYNSPLH
TRBV20-1	SATRTGLAYEQY
TRBV20-1	SARDLWTPDPGDGYT
TRBV20-1	SARDIAGAVNGELF
TRBV2	ASSEREGLGGYTGELF